The text below deals with one T cell receptor (beta chain). The entry originates in a study of blood T cell repertoires in COVID-19. Study summary: Sites across the United States, Italy and Spain contributed samples from acute and convalescent COVID-19. T cells, B-cell-depleted T cells, or PBMCs provided the cDNA or gDNA that served as material.

TCRdb keeps only in-frame clones here, not all; method: immunoSEQ multiplex PCR. The data show more than 250,000 clones, with around 80% seen just once and around 1.2% held by the top ten. The V end was cut by 6 bases, the J end by 0 bases, with 12 bases between. The CDR3 runs to 15 residues. Per the germline V gene, CDR1 is LGHNT and CDR2 is FRNRAP. The J gene is TRBJ1-5, the V gene TRBV12-5, with a weak D call TRBD1 (6 bases). The material sequenced was peripheral blood. This sequence originates from a woman aged 50 to 60 with acute or convalescent COVID-19. DNA for the CDR3: TGTGCTAGTGGCGGACAGACCTATAGCAATCAGCCCCAGCATTTT. It is translated as CASGGQTYSNQPQHF.